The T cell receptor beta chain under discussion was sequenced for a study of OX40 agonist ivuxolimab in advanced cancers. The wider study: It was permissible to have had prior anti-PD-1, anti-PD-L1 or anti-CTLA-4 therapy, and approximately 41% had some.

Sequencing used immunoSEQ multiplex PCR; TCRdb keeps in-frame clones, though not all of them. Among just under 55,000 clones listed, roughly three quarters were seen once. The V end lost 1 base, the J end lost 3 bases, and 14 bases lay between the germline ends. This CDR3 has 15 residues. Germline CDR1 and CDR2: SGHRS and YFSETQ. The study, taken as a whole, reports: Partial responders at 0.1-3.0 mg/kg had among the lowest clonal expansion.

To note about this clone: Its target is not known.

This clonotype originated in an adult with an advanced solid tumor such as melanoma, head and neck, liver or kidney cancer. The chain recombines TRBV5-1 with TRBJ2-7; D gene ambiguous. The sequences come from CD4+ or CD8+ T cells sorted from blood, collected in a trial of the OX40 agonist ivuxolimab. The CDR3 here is CASSLWQAGNYEQYF. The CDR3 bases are TGCGCCAGCAGCTTGTGGCAGGCAGGTAACTACGAGCAGTACTTC.